These 5 T cell receptor beta chains came from one sample sequenced in a study of blood T cell repertoires in COVID-19. TCRdb keeps only in-frame clones here, not all; method: immunoSEQ multiplex PCR. In the table there are about 120,000 clones, 70% to 90% of which are singletons. The sequenced sample was peripheral blood. The receptors shown here come from a man aged 45-65 years with acute or convalescent COVID-19.

V is TRBV28 and J is TRBJ2-7, with D unclear. The CDR3 sequence is 15 residues long. Germline V CDR1 and CDR2: MDHEN, SYDVKM. Deletions cut 5 bases from V and 0 bases from J, with 14 bases between. The CDR3 sequence is CASSPAATSSYEQYF. The CDR3 DNA reads TGTGCCAGCAGTCCCGCTGCGACAAGCTCCTACGAGCAGTACTTC.

The chain has TRBV25-1 and TRBJ1-1, with 8 bases identical to TRBD1. V shed 1 base and J 10 bases; nucleotides not matched to a gene: 8. This CDR3 is 14 amino acids long. CDR1 is MGHDK, CDR2 SYGVNS, per germline. CDR3 coding DNA: TGTGCCAGCAGTGAATCCGGACAGGGTATCGGAGCTTTCTTT. Its translation is CASSESGQGIGAFF.

The CDR3 here is CATSDLRGGQGRYEQYF. CDR3 in DNA: TGTGCCACCAGTGATTTGCGGGGGGGGCAGGGGAGGTACGAGCAGTACTTC. The genes are TRBV24-1 and TRBJ2-7, with 8 bases fitting TRBD2. The V segment lost 0 bases and the J segment 4 bases; nucleotides outside the gene matches: 10. Per germline, CDR1 KGHDR and CDR2 SFDVKD. CDR3 length: 17 residues.

This clone was counted between two and nine times. The V and J genes are TRBV25-1 and TRBJ1-2; maybe TRBD1 (6 bases). Per the germline V gene, CDR1 is MGHDK and CDR2 is SYGVNS. V lost 4 bases, J lost 14 bases, and 20 bases lay in between. This CDR3 region has 13 residues. The CDR3 here is CASSGGADRSRTF. CDR3 sequence (DNA): TGTGCCAGCAGTGGTGGTGCTGACAGGTCGAGGACCTTC.

The V and J genes are TRBV9 and TRBJ1-3; D is unresolved. The germline gives CDR1 SGDLS, CDR2 YYNGEE. The CDR3 length is 14 residues. V was trimmed by 2 bases and J by 0 bases, leaving 6 bases between them. The CDR3 nucleotides are TGTGCCAGCAGCGTCGGGGACTCTGGAAACACCATATATTTT. Amino acid sequence: CASSVGDSGNTIYF.